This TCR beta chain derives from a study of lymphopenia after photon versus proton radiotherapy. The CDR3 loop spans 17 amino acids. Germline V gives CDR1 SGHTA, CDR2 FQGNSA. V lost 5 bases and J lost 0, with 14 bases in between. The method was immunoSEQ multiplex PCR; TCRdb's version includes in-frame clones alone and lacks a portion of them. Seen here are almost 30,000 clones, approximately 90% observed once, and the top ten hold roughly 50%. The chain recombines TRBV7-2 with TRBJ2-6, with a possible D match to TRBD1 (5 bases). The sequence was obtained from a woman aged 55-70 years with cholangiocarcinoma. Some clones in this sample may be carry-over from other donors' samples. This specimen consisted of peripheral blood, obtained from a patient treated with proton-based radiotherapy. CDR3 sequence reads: CASSPRAGASGANVLTF. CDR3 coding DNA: TGTGCCAGCAGCCCCAGGGCAGGCGCCTCTGGGGCCAACGTCCTGACTTTC.